This T cell receptor beta chain was sequenced during a study of PD-1 blockade in classical Hodgkin lymphoma. Some clones are missing from TCRdb's copy, which holds only in-frame ones; the method was immunoSEQ multiplex PCR. This table has about 84,000 clones, around nine tenths appearing once. Trimming cost V 1 base and J 4 bases, with 13 bases left between them. The CDR3 covers 16 residues. CDR1 is SGHAT and CDR2 is FQNNGV in the germline V gene. With no exception, relapse followed autologous stem cell transplantation in all patients, and brentuximab vedotin exposure varied. Here the sequenced sample was peripheral blood mononuclear cells (PBMCs), taken at baseline. This receptor was obtained from a human donor with classical Hodgkin lymphoma. This rearrangement joins TRBV11-2 to TRBJ1-4; D is possibly TRBD1 (6 bases). For the CDR3, the DNA is TGTGCCAGCAGCTTAGGGTACAGGGTCCGTAATGAAAAACTGTTTTTT. Translation: CASSLGYRVRNEKLFF.